This entry features one TCR beta chain sequence. The target antigen is unknown. Unmatched junction bases numbered 6, after V lost 1 base and J lost 0 bases. Germline lookup yields CDR1 SGHVS and CDR2 FQNEAQ. The CDR3 is made up of 17 amino acids. The data stem from a study of blood T cells in healthy people across ages. Regarding the study as a whole: Diversity of TCR beta per million T cells declined in a roughly linear way with age.

Each sample had at least 6.5 million PBMCs isolated. Alongside a J-beta primer mix, a sample-barcoded 5' primer served in a second PCR lasting about 7 to 12 cycles. A single record per CDR3 protein comes from TCRdb applying MiXCR to the 5' RACE reads. This table holds roughly 700,000 distinct CDR3 sequences, approximately 25% found once. The same data also contributed to another study, on T cells of mothers and their children. As that study records: Donors were three healthy Caucasian mothers and their six children.

The chain employs TRBV7-8 and TRBJ2-5; 9 positions match TRBD2. This TCR came from a boy younger than 18 in good health. Sequencing was carried out using blood. Written as DNA, the CDR3 is TGTGCCAGCAGCTTAGGTCTAACTAGCGGGTACCAAGAGACCCAGTACTTC. Residues: CASSLGLTSGYQETQYF.